This TCR beta chain is drawn from a study of blood T cell repertoires in COVID-19. Study context: Spain, Italy and the United States supplied samples that represented acute and convalescent COVID-19. T cells, B-cell-depleted T cells, or PBMCs supplied cDNA or gDNA.

As handled by the study authors: For nucleated cells, counts were estimated from reference gene primer amplification. TCRdb's copy holds only in-frame clones and misses some; the assay was immunoSEQ multiplex PCR. That table gives V, J and clone size, and the DNA gave D and trimming. The sample holds fewer than 400,000 clones, around 90% seen once. Trimming pared 0 bases from V and 0 bases from J, leaving 14 bases between. There are 17 residues in the CDR3. Germline V gives CDR1 LGHNT, CDR2 FRNRAP. Seattle-derived patients entered the study during active infection and were followed longitudinally. This receptor was taken from a young woman with COVID-19, enrolled during active disease. The J gene is TRBJ1-1, the V gene TRBV12-5; weak D call: TRBD1 (6 bases). Sequences were obtained from peripheral blood. The CDR3 coding sequence is TGTGCTAGTGGTTTGGTTTACTCGGGACACATGAACACTGAAGCTTTCTTT. Translation gives CASGLVYSGHMNTEAFF.